This TCR beta chain was captured in a study of T cell changes during pregnancy in multiple sclerosis. Here immunoSEQ multiplex PCR was the method, and the copy in TCRdb shows in-frame clones only, minus some. This sample has 65,000 to 90,000 clones, with more than 85% found just once. Trimming removed 5 bases at V and 7 bases at J, with 21 bases between. The germline V gene has CDR1 SEHNR and CDR2 FQNEAQ (reference sequence). This CDR3 comprises 16 residues. The J gene is TRBJ2-1, the V gene TRBV7-9; weak D call: TRBD2 (6 bases). This TCR derives from a female donor with multiple sclerosis, enrolled in a pregnancy study. The input for sequencing was peripheral blood, taken in the first trimester of pregnancy. CDR3 bases: TGTGCCAGCAGCCCTCTCGCAACGGGAGTAAGTAATGAGCAGTTCTTC. This sequence encodes CASSPLATGVSNEQFF.